Included here is one T cell receptor (beta chain) sequence, with context. The antigen remains unidentified. One base away lies a much larger clone, so this may be a sequencing read error. Germline loops: CDR1 SGHTA, CDR2 FQGNSA. This CDR3 contains 15 residues. These data belong to a study of breast tumors, draining lymph nodes, adjacent tissues. TCRdb reprocessed the multiplex PCR reads via MiXCR and lists one record per CDR3 protein. The sample includes some 85,000 distinct CDR3 sequences, over 25% seen only once; the top ten take over 8%. General study points: Tumors had less TCR diversity than lymph nodes, more than nontumor tissue. Data only fit, rather than demonstrated, lymph node origin of most tumor T cells. The data were judged consistent with most tumor T cells coming from lymph node and expanding in tumor.

Samples came from axillary lymph nodes draining the breast cancer. This TCR was sampled from a female donor with breast cancer. Some clones in this sample may be carry-over from other donors' samples. The sequenced sample consisted of axillary lymph node tissue. The chain recombines TRBV7-2 with TRBJ1-5; D is ambiguous. Here the CDR3 reads CANSFRQFGNQPQHF. CDR3 in DNA: TGTGCCAACAGCTTTAGGCAGTTTGGCAATCAGCCCCAGCATTTT.